This T cell receptor beta chain was profiled in a study of siplizumab effects on memory and regulatory T cells (dated by TCRdb to the late 2010s). Turning to the overall study: The effect of the anti-CD2 antibody siplizumab on alloreactive T-cell subsets was examined in allogeneic mixed lymphocyte reactions constructed from human PBMCs. General conclusions and limits of the study: In reactions with siplizumab, an average of around 70% of mappable alloreactive CD4+ clones were Treg-derived, compared with roughly 27% in control reactions. About 75-95% of proliferating CD4+ or CD8+ clones could not be given a naive or memory phenotype. Because sequences below about 10^-5 frequency were poorly captured, only a minor fraction of alloreactive clones could be mapped to unstimulated subsets. Greater diversity appeared to be present in unstimulated naive T cells than in memory T cells, and a substantial contribution to the alloresponse seemed to be made by naive cells. No functional confirmation was obtained for the suppressive function of proliferating Tregs from siplizumab cultures. The cumulative frequency of alloreactive sequences that could be traced back to unstimulated CD4+ memory T cells was significantly reduced by siplizumab.

To prepare the library, the immunoSEQ multiplex PCR assay was applied. The deep sequencing platform assayed approximately 100,000 TCR templates per sample. Genomic DNA extracted from sorted T cells was used for TCRbeta CDR3 sequencing. In the source study's methods: The R programming language was used for clonal analysis of TCRbeta CDR3 data. Alloreactive CD4+ and CD8+ clones were defined by comparing unstimulated samples with post-reaction CFSE-low samples. By matching sequences to the repertoires of sorted unstimulated Treg and non-Treg cells, each alloreactive CD4+ clone was assigned a regulatory or non-regulatory origin. This is the immuneACCESS table as TCRdb keeps it, with only in-frame sequences that have V and J called. A part of the clones is gone; compared with another copy, unresolved V genes explain less than half, and the rest is unexplained. V and J calls and clone size are copied from that table; D and trimming were computed from the DNA. A total of 100,000 or so clones appear in this sample, about 95% of them only once. The ten top clones hold 1% to 1.5% of the sample.

Of note for this clone: What antigen it recognizes has not been identified. No much larger clone is present one base from it, and per-base qualities are unavailable.

From a lookup of the germline V gene, CDR1 and CDR2 are MGHDK and SYGVNS. The CDR3 contains 18 residues, cysteine and phenylalanine counted. The sequence is cut down to CDR3 DNA, 54 bases in frame from base 1. V is reduced by 1 base and J by 0 bases, leaving a spacing of 15 bases between them. Sorted unstimulated T cells, along with proliferating T cells recovered from mixed lymphocyte reactions, underwent TCRbeta CDR3 sequencing. Fresh whole blood from fewer than twelve HLA-typed healthy donors was used to isolate PBMCs. To map where alloreactive clones came from, CD4+ non-regulatory T cells in the unstimulated state were FACS-sorted.

The sequence is built from TRBV25-1 and TRBJ1-4; the D gene is unclear. This clonotype originated in a human donor in good health. The sequenced sample consisted of non-Treg CD4+ T cells sorted from blood. The cell subset or site label corresponds to: FACS-sorted unstimulated CD4+ non-regulatory T cells. In nucleotides, the sequence is TGTGCCAGCAGTGAATTAGACGACCTTCCGTCAACTAATGAAAAACTGTTTTTT. This codes for CASSELDDLPSTNEKLFF.